This T cell receptor beta chain was identified during a study of T-cell memory formation after mild COVID-19. Study details: Most TCR clusters belonged to a single donor.

A word on this clonotype: Its antigen is not identified.

Germline values: CDR1 SGHNT, CDR2 YYREEE (reference sequence). Trimming took 4 bases from V and 3 from J; bases not matched to a gene: 3. The CDR3 loop spans 13 amino acids. A 5'RACE reaction primed in the constant segment made cDNA libraries of TCR alpha and TCR beta, and these carried sample barcodes and UMIs. TCRdb re-called the 5' RACE reads through MiXCR, storing one row per CDR3 protein. The repertoire holds approximately 260,000 distinct CDR3 sequences, roughly a sixth seen once, with around 23% in the top ten. Study results and caveats: Clones contracting over day 15 to 85 were CD4/CD8 balanced, with later expanders leaning CD4+. The finding that pre-infection memory included some responding clones suggested that cross-reactive memory joined.

The V and J genes are TRBV5-4 and TRBJ2-7, with TRBD1 matching 8 bases. The origin of this receptor is a man aged 18 to 30 who had mild COVID-19 (a few samples of this study predate the infection). Cell type and time point are not known. The specimen sequenced was PBMCs or a T cell subset sorted from them (not recorded which). CDR3 bases: TGTGCCAGCAGCGGACAGGGACTCTACGAGCAGTACGTC. Protein: CASSGQGLYEQYV.